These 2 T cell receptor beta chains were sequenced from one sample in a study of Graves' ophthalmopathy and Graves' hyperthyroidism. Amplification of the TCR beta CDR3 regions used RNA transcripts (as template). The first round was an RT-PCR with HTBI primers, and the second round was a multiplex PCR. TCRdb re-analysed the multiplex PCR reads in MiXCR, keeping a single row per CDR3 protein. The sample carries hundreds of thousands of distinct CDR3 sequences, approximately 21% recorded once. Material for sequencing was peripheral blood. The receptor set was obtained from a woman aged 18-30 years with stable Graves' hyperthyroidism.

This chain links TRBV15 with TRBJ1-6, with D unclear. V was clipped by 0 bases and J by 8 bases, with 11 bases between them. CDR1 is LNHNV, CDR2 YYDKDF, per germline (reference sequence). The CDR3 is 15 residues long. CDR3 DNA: TGTGCCACCAGCAGAGAGGTCGGCAGATATTCACCCCTCCACTTT. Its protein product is CATSREVGRYSPLHF.

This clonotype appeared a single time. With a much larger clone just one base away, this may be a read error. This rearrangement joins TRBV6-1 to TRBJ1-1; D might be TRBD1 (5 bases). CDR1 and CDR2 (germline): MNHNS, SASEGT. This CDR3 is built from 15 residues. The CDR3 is CASSEDARWGTEVFF. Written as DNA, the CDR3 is TGTGCCAGCAGTGAAGACGCCAGGTGGGGCACTGAAGTTTTCTTT.